The next 18 T cell receptor beta chains were all read from a single sample in a study of beta chain features in type 1 diabetes. TCRB transcripts that were expressed got sequenced, as all of the isolated RNA had been reverse transcribed. Profiling relied on immunoSEQ multiplex PCR, and the TCRdb table lists in-frame clones only, not all of them. The sample includes around 340,000 clones, around 20% seen only once; the top ten take about 0.044%. Sequenced: naive CD4+ T cells from blood. These receptors all stem from a young woman in good health.

The chain links TRBV2 to TRBJ2-5, with D unresolved. The CDR3 runs 11 residues. V lost 8 bases, J lost 4 bases, and 8 bases lay in between. Germline V lookup: CDR1 SNHLY, CDR2 FYNNEI. This CDR3 is CASCSGETQYF. CDR3 DNA: TGTGCCAGCTGTTCCGGAGAGACCCAGTACTTC.

The V and J genes are TRBV6-5 and TRBJ1-4, with D perhaps matching TRBD1 (6 bases). Germline CDR1 MNHEY, CDR2 SVGAGI. This CDR3 comprises 15 residues. V was pared by 4 bases and J by 4 bases, with 13 bases between. The CDR3 DNA is TGTGCCAGCAGTTTGACCGGACAGAATAATGAAAAACTGTTTTTT. It codes for CASSLTGQNNEKLFF.

This clone was recorded a few times. At one end, the junction sequence differs from germline, possibly due to a read error. The chain uses TRBV2 and TRBJ2-7; D is unresolved. Germline V gene data show CDR1 as SNHLY and CDR2 as FYNNEI. The CDR3 extends over 11 amino acids. DNA of the CDR3: TGTGCCAGCAGTGTATCCTCCGAGCAGTACTTC. Translated: CASSVSSEQYF.

This clone was counted only a few times. The genes are TRBV18 and TRBJ2-2; 10 bases agree with TRBD1. The ends lost 5 bases at V and 0 bases at J; junction bases unmatched: 3. This CDR3 is built from 16 residues. Germline CDR1 and CDR2: KGHSH and LQKENI. Written as DNA, the CDR3 is TGTGCCAGCTCATCAGGGACAGGGGCGAACACCGGGGAGCTGTTTTTT. It yields the protein CASSSGTGANTGELFF.

This clone came up a few times. The chain employs TRBV30 and TRBJ2-7; D remains ambiguous. Per the germline V gene, CDR1 is GTSNPN and CDR2 is SVGIG (reference sequence). The V and J ends lost 5 bases and 2 bases respectively, with 7 bases between them. The CDR3 covers 11 residues. The DNA for the CDR3 is TGTGCCTGGGCAGGCCCCTACGAGCAGTACTTC. Its protein is CAWAGPYEQYF.

Concerning this clone: Within the sample, other DNA sequences also encode this same CDR3. The chain has TRBV29-1 and TRBJ1-1, with 8 bases fitting TRBD1. Trimming removed 6 bases from V and 1 base from J; junction bases left unmatched: 1. Germline lookup yields CDR1 SQVTM and CDR2 ANQGSEA. The CDR3 is made up of 12 amino acids. The CDR3 coding sequence is TGCAGCGTCGGGACAGGGAACACTGAAGCTTTCTTT. This sequence encodes CSVGTGNTEAFF.

The V and J genes are TRBV30 and TRBJ1-1; 9 positions agree with TRBD1. This CDR3 is built from 15 residues. Germline lookup yields CDR1 GTSNPN and CDR2 SVGIG (reference sequence). Germline trimming cut 0 bases from V and 7 bases from J; bases unmatched to any gene: 9. The chain's CDR3 is CAWSVRFGTGSEAFF. In DNA, the CDR3 is TGTGCCTGGAGTGTACGGTTTGGGACAGGGAGTGAAGCTTTCTTT.

The chain carries TRBV6-5 and TRBJ1-2, with 7 nucleotides matching TRBD1. CDR1 MNHEY and CDR2 SVGAGI come from the germline V gene. The ends lost 6 bases at V and 1 base at J; junction bases unmatched: 5. This CDR3 comprises 14 residues. The CDR3 DNA follows: TGTGCCAGCAGCCCCCGGGACAGTAACTATGGCTACACCTTC. Translation gives CASSPRDSNYGYTF.

This clone was found a few times. Within the sample, other DNA sequences also encode this same CDR3. This chain uses TRBV5-6 with TRBJ2-5, with D unclear. From germline, CDR1 is SGHDT and CDR2 YYEEEE. Trimming pared 3 bases from V and 5 bases from J, leaving 5 bases between. The CDR3 has 11 amino acids. The CDR3 sequence is CASSSRETQYF. The DNA of the CDR3 is TGTGCCAGCAGCTCCAGGGAGACCCAGTACTTC.

This chain connects TRBV7-9 to TRBJ1-6; perhaps TRBD1 as D (5 bases). The V and J ends lost 5 bases and 6 bases respectively, with 11 bases between them. The CDR3 covers 14 residues. Germline loops: CDR1 SEHNR, CDR2 FQNEAQ (reference sequence). CDR3 sequence (DNA): TGTGCCAGCAGCATGACAAGGGGTAATTCACCCCTCCACTTT. This encodes CASSMTRGNSPLHF.

This clone has just a few counts. The CDR3, as DNA: TGTGCCAGCAGCTTCCGGGACAGGCAAGAGACCCAGTACTTC. It is translated as CASSFRDRQETQYF. The rearrangement links TRBV11-2 to TRBJ2-5, with 8 bases that match TRBD1. V lost 3 bases, J lost 2 bases, and 2 bases stayed unmatched. The length of the CDR3 is 14 residues. Looked up from germline, CDR1 is SGHAT and CDR2 is FQNNGV.

The V gene is TRBV19, the J gene TRBJ1-1, with 7 bases aligning to TRBD1. Germline values: CDR1 LNHDA, CDR2 SQIVND (reference sequence). The CDR3 has 14 residues. V lost 3 bases and J lost 7; bases outside the gene matches: 8. The DNA for the CDR3 is TGTGCCAGTAGTATTTCTCCAGGGGGGAGTGAAGCTTTCTTT. It translates to CASSISPGGSEAFF.

This clone showed up just a few times. The V call is TRBV5-1, the J call TRBJ2-3; 9 positions agree with TRBD1. Germline V gene data show CDR1 as SGHRS and CDR2 as YFSETQ. The CDR3 length is 15 residues. V was pared by 4 bases and J by 4 bases, with 7 bases of the junction left unmatched. CDR3 residues: CASSGRDRVADTQYF. DNA for the CDR3: TGCGCCAGCAGCGGCCGGGACAGGGTGGCAGATACGCAGTATTTT.

The genes are TRBV30 and TRBJ2-4, with D possibly TRBD1 on 5 matching bases. The CDR3 is 18 residues long. V lost 0 bases, J lost 0 bases, and 18 bases lay in between. Germline lookup yields CDR1 GTSNPN and CDR2 SVGIG (reference sequence). The CDR3 DNA reads TGTGCCTGGAGTGTATCTAGGGTCCTGGGGCTAGCCAAAAACATTCAGTACTTC. Its translation: CAWSVSRVLGLAKNIQYF.

Only a few counts were recorded for this clone. The chain combines TRBV2 with TRBJ2-6; possible D gene TRBD1, 5 bases. The CDR3 consists of 16 residues. The V end lost 7 bases, the J end lost 0 bases, and 13 bases lay between the germline ends. Germline loops: CDR1 SNHLY, CDR2 FYNNEI. The CDR3 is CASKDTPSSGANVLTF. The DNA of the CDR3 is TGTGCCAGCAAGGACACACCCTCCTCTGGGGCCAACGTCCTGACTTTC.

About this clone: Distinct nucleotide sequences in the sample also encode this CDR3. CDR3 nucleotides: TGTGCCTGGAGGCGGGGAAACACCGGGGAGCTGTTTTTT. Protein sequence: CAWRRGNTGELFF. J is TRBJ2-2 and V is TRBV30; maybe TRBD2 (6 bases). From germline, CDR1 is GTSNPN and CDR2 SVGIG (reference sequence). The germline V and J ends were trimmed by 3 bases and 2 bases, with 7 bases remaining between them. This CDR3 spans 13 amino acids.

The chain is built from TRBV9 and TRBJ2-1; D might be TRBD2 (5 bases). Germline V gene sequence: CDR1 SGDLS, CDR2 YYNGEE. Trimming left V 5 bases short and J 2 bases short, with 14 bases between. CDR3 length equals 15 residues. The CDR3 sequence: CASSATTLPYNEQFF. In DNA form, the CDR3 reads TGTGCCAGCAGTGCGACTACCTTGCCCTACAATGAGCAGTTCTTC.

This chain links TRBV4-2 with TRBJ2-3; D is uncertain. V was cut by 10 bases and J by 1 base, with 12 bases left in between. CDR3 length: 13 amino acids. Germline CDR1 reads LGHNA; CDR2 reads YNFKEQ. The CDR3, as DNA: TGTGCCACCGGCTCTGCGGGCACAGATACGCAGTATTTT. It codes for CATGSAGTDTQYF.